In its sample, the clone carrying this T cell receptor (beta chain) was seen many times. The protocol attached unique molecular identifiers to individual cDNA molecules. Each CDR3 protein is one row after TCRdb ran MiXCR on the 5' RACE reads. The sample includes roughly 110,000 distinct CDR3 sequences, around 10% of them seen just once. This entry is derived from a study of early T cells in non-severe SARS-CoV-2 infection. The CDR3 spans 15 residues. V was pared by 5 bases and J by 4 bases, with 7 bases of the junction left unmatched. Germline V gene data show CDR1 as SGHTA and CDR2 as FQGNSA. The sample was whole blood. This sequence was found in an adult who was a healthcare worker with PCR-confirmed SARS-CoV-2 infection or an uninfected control (not recorded which). The V and J genes are TRBV7-2 and TRBJ1-4; 7 bases align to TRBD1. CDR3 sequence: CASSSRQGLNEKLFF. Here the CDR3 DNA reads TGTGCCAGCAGCAGCAGACAGGGCCTTAATGAAAAACTGTTTTTT. Using reference TRBV7-2 and TRBJ1-4 for the parts outside the CDR3, the full variable domain is GAGVSQSPSNKVTEKGKDVELRCDPISGHTALYWYRQSLGQGLEFLIYFQGNSAPDKSGLPSDRFSAERTGGSVSTLTIQRTQQEDSAVYLCASSSRQGLNEKLFFGSGTQLSVL.